This TCR beta chain originates from a study of Ad26.COV2.S vaccination and SARS-CoV-2 variants. The wider study: Once, or twice with 56 days between doses, Ad26.COV2.S was given intramuscularly. Study-level results: Vaccine recipients and placebo recipients showed similar non-spike TCR breadth. After vaccination, substantial breadth of spike-specific CD8+ and CD4+ responses was reported.

A word on this clone: Antigen unknown.

Assay used: immunoSEQ multiplex PCR; TCRdb lists only in-frame clones, some missing. The sample contains approximately 300,000 clones, approximately 86% of which appear only once. The treatment was: roughly 20 received Ad26.COV2.S at low or high dose, single or two shots; about five received placebo; per-sample allocation not given. Samples analyzed were those drawn on day 63 after the first vaccine or placebo injection. Donation was by an adult aged 18-55 years who was in Boston. The CDR3 length is 13 residues. CDR1 and CDR2 (germline): SGHVS, FQNEAQ. Trimming cost V 1 base and J 11 bases, with 15 bases left between them.

This specimen was peripheral blood, taken in a trial of Ad26.COV2.S vaccine versus placebo. The chain combines TRBV7-8 with TRBJ2-7; D perhaps matches TRBD1 (6 bases). The clonotype was recovered from a person aged 18-65 years who received the Ad26.COV2.S COVID-19 vaccine or a placebo. The CDR3 DNA is TGTGCCAGCAGCTTAGGAGGGAGTCAGGGGAAGTACTTC. Translation gives CASSLGGSQGKYF.